The 11 T cell receptor beta chains given below trace back to one sample, sequenced in a study of identical twins (dated by TCRdb to the mid-2010s). The receptor library was made with 5' RACE. TCRdb lists the instrument as Illumina HiSeq 2000. In TCRdb, the public reads were trimmed at Q25 with fastp and aligned with MiXCR, with productive beta chains retained. Each CDR3 protein appears once, grouped with its most common genes and DNA. This sample gives about 430,000 distinct CDR3 sequences in total; about 18% of them show up just once. The ten top clones hold roughly 12% of the sample. Sequenced input: naive T cells sorted from blood. The sample's cell subset or site label, in plain terms: cells isolated with a human naive T-cell isolation kit. Every receptor here comes from a man in his fifties in good health.

The chain joins TRBV20-1 to TRBJ2-2; 10 bases map to TRBD2. Germline V CDR1 and CDR2: DFQATT, SNEGSKA (reference sequence). This CDR3 has 15 amino acids. Germline trimming cut 2 bases from V and 1 base from J; bases unmatched to any gene: 1. For the CDR3, the DNA is TGCAGTGCTAGAAGGACTAGCGGGAACACCGGGGAGCTGTTTTTT. As protein: CSARRTSGNTGELFF.

The chain uses TRBV12-3 or TRBV12-4 and TRBJ1-3; the D gene is possibly TRBD1 (5 bases). Trimming removed 5 bases from V and 1 base from J, with 6 bases in between. The CDR3 contains 13 residues. CDR3 coding DNA: TGTGCCAGCAGTGGGGGTTCTGGAAACACCATATATTTT. As protein: CASSGGSGNTIYF.

This clonotype was seen ten or more times. As DNA, the CDR3 is TGTGCCAGCAGCTTAATCCCCGTCCTAGGGGGGTACAATGGCTACACCTTC. Translation: CASSLIPVLGGYNGYTF. The chain joins TRBV7-2 to TRBJ1-2, with D possibly TRBD1 on 6 matching bases. From germline, CDR1 is SGHTA and CDR2 FQGNSA. V lost 2 bases, J lost 6 bases, and 22 bases lay in between. CDR3 length: 17 residues.

This clonotype was detected many times. This chain uses TRBV14 with TRBJ1-1, with 10 bases aligning to TRBD1. This CDR3 is built from 13 residues. Germline assignment: CDR1 SGHDN and CDR2 FVKESK. J gave up 11 bases and V 2 bases, and 5 bases lay outside the gene matches. The CDR3 nucleotides are TGTGCCAGCAGCCAAATGACAGGGGGCTGGGCTTTCTTT. This encodes CASSQMTGGWAFF. The full variable domain, rest sourced from reference TRBV14 and TRBJ1-1, is EAGVTQFPSHSVIEKGQTVTLRCDPISGHDNLYWYRRVMGKEIKFLLHFVKESKQDESGMPNNRFLAERTGGTYSTLKVQPAELEDSGVYFCASSQMTGGWAFFGQGTRLTVV.

The gene calls are TRBV7-2 and TRBJ2-3; D is tentatively TRBD1 or TRBD2 (6 bases each). The CDR3 extends over 16 amino acids. Germline CDR1 and CDR2: SGHTA and FQGNSA. V dropped 1 base and J dropped 0 bases, with 11 bases sitting between them. CDR3 in DNA: TGTGCCAGCAGCTTAGGTGGGGGGCTTAGCACAGATACGCAGTATTTT. Translated: CASSLGGGLSTDTQYF. Together with reference TRBV7-2 and TRBJ2-3, the CDR3 gives the full variable domain: GAGVSQSPSNKVTEKGKDVELRCDPISGHTALYWYRQSLGQGLEFLIYFQGNSAPDKSGLPSDRFSAERTGGSVSTLTIQRTQQEDSAVYLCASSLGGGLSTDTQYFGPGTRLTVL.

This clonotype occurred a few times. V usage is TRBV6-2 or TRBV6-3 and J usage is TRBJ2-6, with D perhaps matching TRBD1 (6 bases). This CDR3 contains 16 residues. V was cut by 5 bases and J by 0 bases, with 11 bases left in between. From germline, CDR1 is MNHEY and CDR2 SVGEGT. The CDR3: CASSLDRYSGANVLTF. The CDR3 DNA reads TGTGCCAGCAGTCTTGACAGGTACTCTGGGGCCAACGTCCTGACTTTC.

This clonotype was picked up a small number of times. This chain joins TRBV11-2 and TRBJ2-2; 10 nucleotides line up with TRBD2. CDR3 length: 18 residues. V lost 8 bases and J lost 1; bases outside the gene matches: 13. Germline V lookup: CDR1 SGHAT, CDR2 FQNNGV. Written as DNA, the CDR3 is TGTGCCAGCCGATTATTTAGCGGGGGGCCTCGGAACACCGGGGAGCTGTTTTTT. It is translated as CASRLFSGGPRNTGELFF. Using reference TRBV11-2 and TRBJ2-2 for the parts outside the CDR3, the full variable domain is EAGVAQSPRYKIIEKRQSVAFWCNPISGHATLYWYQQILGQGPKLLIQFQNNGVVDDSQLPKDRFSAERLKGVDSTLKIQPAKLEDSAVYLCASRLFSGGPRNTGELFFGEGSRLTVL.

This clonotype was picked up a small number of times. The gene calls are TRBV29-1 and TRBJ2-7; TRBD2 aligns across 8 bases. CDR1 SQVTM and CDR2 ANQGSEA come from the germline V gene. The CDR3 has 14 amino acids. J was trimmed by 3 bases and V by 1 base; bases with no gene match: 5. The DNA of the CDR3 is TGCAGCGTTGAAGGGGCGGGAGGAATCTACGAGCAGTACTTC. It translates to CSVEGAGGIYEQYF.

This clonotype was counted a few times. An end of the junction does not agree with germline; a read error may underlie this. The CDR3 coding sequence is TGCAGCGTTGGTACTTCTGGGAACACCATATATTTT. Translation gives CSVGTSGNTIYF. The V call is TRBV29-1, the J call TRBJ1-3; the D is unclear. The CDR3 covers 12 residues. The germline V gene encodes CDR1 SQVTM and CDR2 ANQGSEA.

This clonotype appeared a few times. CDR3 sequence (DNA): TGTGCCAGCAGCGGACGGGGACAGTACACCGGGGAGCTGTTTTTT. Its translation: CASSGRGQYTGELFF. This rearrangement joins TRBV6-1 to TRBJ2-2; 7 bases map to TRBD1. The CDR3 spans 15 residues. The germline V gene encodes CDR1 MNHNS and CDR2 SASEGT. After removal of 6 bases from V and 3 bases from J, the junction contained 7 bases not matched to a gene.

This chain uses TRBV12-3 or TRBV12-4 with TRBJ2-7; 9 bases fit TRBD1. The CDR3 runs to 18 residues. The trim removed 4 bases at V and 5 bases at J, leaving 18 bases unmatched. CDR3 sequence reads: CASSSRWGWAGQGHEQYF. In DNA form, the CDR3 reads TGTGCCAGCAGTTCCCGCTGGGGGTGGGCCGGACAGGGGCACGAGCAGTACTTC.